A selection of T cell receptor beta chains follows, all from one sample in a study of graft-versus-host responses after intestinal transplantation. The table came from immunoSEQ multiplex PCR; TCRdb's copy has only in-frame clones and leaves some out. The sample records 98,000 or so clones, about 83% being singletons. The specimen comprised PBMCs, sampled 255 days after intestinal transplant. Source of these receptors: a human patient who received an intestinal transplant, so some T cells may come from the graft donor. The CDR3 runs from the conserved cysteine through the conserved F or W. D genes are given only for firm matches. Clone size appears in some rows only: once, few, many, or a class for an expanded clone.

clone size,D gene,V gene,J gene,CDR3 DNA,CDR3 protein
once,TRBD1,TRBV27,TRBJ1-1,TGTGCCAGCAGTCCAAGGACAGGTGTCATGAACACTGAAGCTTTCTTT,CASSPRTGVMNTEAFF
once,TRBD1,TRBV5-4,TRBJ1-4,TGTGCCAGCAGCTTGTTAAATGGACAGGGTCCAGGGGCAAATGAAAAACTGTTTTTT,CASSLLNGQGPGANEKLFF
-,-,TRBV6-5,TRBJ1-1,TGTGCCAGCAGTGAATCGGGGTTTGGGACTGAAGCTTTCTTT,CASSESGFGTEAFF
-,TRBD1,TRBV6-1,TRBJ2-2,TGTGCCAGCAGTGACACAGGGGGCTCGAACACCGGGGAGCTGTTTTTT,CASSDTGGSNTGELFF
-,TRBD1,TRBV25-1,TRBJ1-5,TGTGCCAGCAGTGGCAGGGGGAATGGCAATCAGCCCCAGCATTTT,CASSGRGNGNQPQHF
-,TRBD1,TRBV5-1,TRBJ2-6,TGCGCCAGCAGCTGGACAGGGAGCCCTGGGGCCAACGTCCTGACTTTC,CASSWTGSPGANVLTF
-,-,TRBV30,TRBJ2-3,TGTGCCTGGAGTGTAGGGTTCGCAGGAATTGGGGATACGCAGTATTTT,CAWSVGFAGIGDTQYF
once,-,TRBV28,TRBJ2-2,TGTGCCAGCAGTTTAAGGGACAAGGTCACCGGGGAGCTGTTTTTT,CASSLRDKVTGELFF
-,TRBD2,TRBV4-2,TRBJ2-1,TGTGCCAGCAGCCAAGCCGGTGTTGGAGCGGGAGGGGGTGATGAGCAGTTCTTC,CASSQAGVGAGGGDEQFF
-,TRBD1,TRBV28,TRBJ1-2,TGTGCCAGCAGGACAGGGAACTATGGCTACACCTTC,CASRTGNYGYTF
-,-,TRBV5-4,TRBJ1-1,TGTGCCAGCAGTTTTGACGGACCGGCGACTGAAGCTTTCTTT,CASSFDGPATEAFF
-,TRBD2,TRBV6-4,TRBJ2-1,TGTGCCAGCAGTGGGTTAGCGGGTGAAGAGCAGTTCTTC,CASSGLAGEEQFF
-,-,TRBV28,TRBJ1-2,TGTGCCAGCAGTTTACGGTTGGGCGGAAACTATGGCTACACCTTC,CASSLRLGGNYGYTF
-,TRBD1,TRBV6-6,TRBJ2-4,TGTGCCAGCAGTTACTCGATCGGACAGGGGTTCAACATTCAGTACTTC,CASSYSIGQGFNIQYF
-,TRBD2,TRBV10-3,TRBJ2-3,TGTGCCATCAGTGTCCTAGCGGGGGTCACAGATACGCAGTATTTT,CAISVLAGVTDTQYF
-,-,TRBV27,TRBJ1-1,TGTGCCAGCAGTTTGGACGGCACTGAAGCTTTCTTT,CASSLDGTEAFF
-,-,TRBV25-1,TRBJ1-4,TGTGCCAGCAGTGAACTCCTAAGGCAGACGCGTAATGAAAAACTGTTTTTT,CASSELLRQTRNEKLFF
-,TRBD1,TRBV19,TRBJ1-2,TGTGCCAGTAGTATCTCCGGACAGGGCCCAGGGGTCTATGGCTACACCTTC,CASSISGQGPGVYGYTF
-,TRBD1,TRBV5-4,TRBJ2-5,TGTGCCAGCAGCCCTCAGACAGGGGGAGGCCAAGAGACCCAGTACTTC,CASSPQTGGGQETQYF
-,-,TRBV5-1,TRBJ2-4,TGCGCCAGCACTGGGCTAGGCGAAAACATTCAGTACTTC,CASTGLGENIQYF
-,TRBD1,TRBV7-2,TRBJ2-6,TGTGCCAGCAGCCCCGACAGGGCCGGGGCCAACGTCCTGACTTTC,CASSPDRAGANVLTF
-,-,TRBV28,TRBJ1-1,TGTGCCAGCGACTGGGGAGGAGAGAGGAACACTGAAGCTTTCTTT,CASDWGGERNTEAFF
-,-,TRBV7-9,TRBJ1-4,TGTGCCAGCAGCTTAGAACAAGCTAATGAAAAACTGTTTTTT,CASSLEQANEKLFF
-,-,TRBV6-5,TRBJ2-1,TGTGCCAGCCGGGGGGCGGTACCCTACAATGAGCAGTTCTTC,CASRGAVPYNEQFF
-,-,TRBV6-5,TRBJ1-1,TGTGCCAGCAGTGGTGGGGGGATAGACACTGAAGCTTTCTTT,CASSGGGIDTEAFF
-,TRBD2,TRBV6-1,TRBJ2-1,TGTGCCAGCAGTGAAGGAGAACTAGCGGGAGGGCCTAGGTGGGGTTACGAGTACAATGAGCAGTTCTTC,CASSEGELAGGPRWGYEYNEQFF
-,-,TRBV11-2,TRBJ1-1,TGTGCCAGCAGCTTACCCGGGGCGAGGTACACTGAAGCTTTCTTT,CASSLPGARYTEAFF
-,TRBD2,TRBV6-5,TRBJ2-2,TGTGCCAGCGGGAATAGCGGGGCGGGCACCGGGGAGCTGTTTTTT,CASGNSGAGTGELFF
-,-,TRBV14,TRBJ2-5,TGTGCCAGCAGCCCGTCGGGAGAGACCCAGTACTTC,CASSPSGETQYF
-,-,TRBV27,TRBJ2-2,TGTGCCGTCTTTCGGGGCGGGGAGCTGTTTTTT,CAVFRGGELFF
-,-,TRBV6-5,TRBJ1-1,TGTGCCACCTCACAGGGAGATACTGAAGCTTTCTTT,CATSQGDTEAFF
-,-,TRBV4-2,TRBJ1-4,TGTGCCAGCAGCCAAGCGCCTGCCGGGAATGAAAAACTGTTTTTT,CASSQAPAGNEKLFF
-,TRBD1,TRBV5-1,TRBJ1-2,TGCGCCAGCAGAGAGATAGGGACAGGGACCAACTATGGCTACACCTTC,CASREIGTGTNYGYTF
few,-,TRBV6-1,TRBJ1-4,TGTGCCAGCACTTTAGGGTTTGCTAATGAAAAACTGTTTTTT,CASTLGFANEKLFF
-,-,TRBV6-1,TRBJ1-1,TGTGCCAGCAGTGCGCCCAGGGTCGGATCGAACACTGAAGCTTTCTTT,CASSAPRVGSNTEAFF
-,-,TRBV27,TRBJ1-1,TGTGCCAGCAGTTATGGGGGGGCGGCTGAAGCTTTCTTT,CASSYGGAAEAFF
-,TRBD2,TRBV5-5,TRBJ2-1,TGTGCCAGCAGCCCCGGACTAGCGGGGGGGCCGAGTTTCTACAATGAGCAGTTCTTC,CASSPGLAGGPSFYNEQFF
-,-,TRBV5-1,TRBJ2-1,TGCGCCAGCAGCTTGTCTGGCCCGCACAATGAGCAGTTCTTC,CASSLSGPHNEQFF
-,-,TRBV2,TRBJ2-7,TGTGCCAGCGGGTTGGATTACGAGCAGTACTTC,CASGLDYEQYF
-,-,TRBV29-1,TRBJ1-2,TGCAGCGTAAAGGACGGGACGGACATGGGAGGCTACACCTTC,CSVKDGTDMGGYTF